This note documents a single T cell receptor (beta chain) sequence. Repertoires were generated with immunoSEQ multiplex PCR, while TCRdb's copy carries only in-frame clones and drops some. The sample consists of around 190,000 clones, 80% to 85% of them appearing once. The record originates from a study of blood T cell repertoires in COVID-19. Study-level background: From the United States, Italy and Spain came samples of acute and convalescent COVID-19. From T cells, B-cell-depleted T cells, or PBMCs came the material, which was cDNA or gDNA.

Patients of the Seattle cohort, enrolled during active infection, were followed longitudinally. The junction had 3 bases not matched to a gene; V was cut back by 0 bases and J by 3 bases. CDR1 and CDR2 (germline): ENHRY, SYGVKD. This CDR3 has 15 amino acids. The sequence was obtained from a woman aged 70-85 years with COVID-19, enrolled during active disease. The V gene is TRBV10-3, the J gene TRBJ2-3, with 7 bases identical to TRBD2. Sequences were obtained from peripheral blood. CDR3 sequence: CAISESGGRTDTQYF. In DNA form, the CDR3 reads TGTGCCATCAGTGAGTCGGGAGGGCGGACAGATACGCAGTATTTT.